This TCR beta chain emerged from a study of PD-L1 blockade in urothelial cancer. About the research overall: The patients first took atezolizumab in the mid-2010s, receiving 1,200 mg intravenously every 3 weeks. Specimens of blood held a median count of approximately 150,000 T cells. Male sex and bladder-origin urothelial cancer characterized most of the roughly 29 patients.

Measured with immunoSEQ multiplex PCR; TCRdb has only the in-frame clones, and not every one. The sample shows about 90,000 clones, approximately 87% of them seen only once. The sample's time point: peripheral blood 6 weeks after treatment start. This CDR3 region has 15 residues. V dropped 5 bases and J dropped 0 bases, with 8 bases sitting between them. Germline CDR1 reads MNHNY; CDR2 reads SVGAGI (reference sequence). V gene TRBV6-6 combines with J gene TRBJ2-6; no firm D call. Sequencing was performed on PBMCs, taken around atezolizumab (anti-PD-L1) treatment. The source is an older man with urothelial cancer. The CDR3 DNA reads as TGTGCCAGCAGTCCATCTATCTCTGGGGCCAACGTCCTGACTTTC. Its translation: CASSPSISGANVLTF.